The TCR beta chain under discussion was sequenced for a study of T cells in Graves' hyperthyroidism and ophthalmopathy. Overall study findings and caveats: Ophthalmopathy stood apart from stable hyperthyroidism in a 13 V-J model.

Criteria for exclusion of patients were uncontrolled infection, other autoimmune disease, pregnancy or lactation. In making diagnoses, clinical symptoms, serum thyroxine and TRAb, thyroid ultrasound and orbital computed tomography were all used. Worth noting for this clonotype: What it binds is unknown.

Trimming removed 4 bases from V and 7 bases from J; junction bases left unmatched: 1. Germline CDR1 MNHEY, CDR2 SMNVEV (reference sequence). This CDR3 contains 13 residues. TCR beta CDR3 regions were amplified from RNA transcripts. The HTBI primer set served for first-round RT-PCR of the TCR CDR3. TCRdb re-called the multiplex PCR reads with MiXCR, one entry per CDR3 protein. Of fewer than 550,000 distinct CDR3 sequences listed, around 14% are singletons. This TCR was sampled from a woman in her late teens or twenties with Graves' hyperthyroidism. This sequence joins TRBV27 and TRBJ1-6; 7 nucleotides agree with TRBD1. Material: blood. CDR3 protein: CASSWDSNSPLHF. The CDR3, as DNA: TGTGCCAGCAGTTGGGACAGCAATTCACCCCTCCACTTT.